This TCR beta chain was recorded in a study of beta chain features in type 1 diabetes. The CDR3 is made up of 16 amino acids. Germline assignment: CDR1 LNHNV and CDR2 YYDKDF (reference sequence). V lost 3 bases, J lost 6 bases, and 10 bases stayed unmatched. The sequenced template was cDNA made from the entire isolated RNA. Here immunoSEQ multiplex PCR was the method, and the copy in TCRdb shows in-frame clones only, minus some. Of 300,000 to 350,000 clones in the sample, around 8.5% were seen once. A single count supports this clone. Its specificity is not known. Study outcomes and limitations: Researchers report that Type 1 diabetes patients had moderately but significantly shorter TCRB CDR3s across all four CD4+ subsets.

The sequence came from a man aged 25 to 40 with type 1 diabetes. The sample comprised central memory CD4+ T cells from blood. V usage is TRBV15 and J usage is TRBJ2-3, with 9 nucleotides matching TRBD2. The CDR3 DNA sequence: TGTGCCACCAGCAGCCCCGGCGGGGGGGCTCTGGATACGCAGTATTTT. Protein sequence: CATSSPGGGALDTQYF.